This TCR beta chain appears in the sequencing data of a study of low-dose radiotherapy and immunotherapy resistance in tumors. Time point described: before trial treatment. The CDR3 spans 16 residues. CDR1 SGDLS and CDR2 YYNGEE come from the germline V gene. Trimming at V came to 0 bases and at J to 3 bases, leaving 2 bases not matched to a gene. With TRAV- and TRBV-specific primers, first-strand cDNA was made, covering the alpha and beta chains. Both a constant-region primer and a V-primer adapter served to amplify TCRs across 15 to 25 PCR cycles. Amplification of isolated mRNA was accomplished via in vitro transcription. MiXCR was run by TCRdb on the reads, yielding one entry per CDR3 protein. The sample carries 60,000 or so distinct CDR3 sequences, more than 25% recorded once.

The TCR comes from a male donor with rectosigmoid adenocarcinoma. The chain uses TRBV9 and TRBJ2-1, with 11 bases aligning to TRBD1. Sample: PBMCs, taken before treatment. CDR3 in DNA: TGTGCCAGCAGCGTAGATGGGACAGGGGGCTACAATGAGCAGTTCTTC. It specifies CASSVDGTGGYNEQFF.